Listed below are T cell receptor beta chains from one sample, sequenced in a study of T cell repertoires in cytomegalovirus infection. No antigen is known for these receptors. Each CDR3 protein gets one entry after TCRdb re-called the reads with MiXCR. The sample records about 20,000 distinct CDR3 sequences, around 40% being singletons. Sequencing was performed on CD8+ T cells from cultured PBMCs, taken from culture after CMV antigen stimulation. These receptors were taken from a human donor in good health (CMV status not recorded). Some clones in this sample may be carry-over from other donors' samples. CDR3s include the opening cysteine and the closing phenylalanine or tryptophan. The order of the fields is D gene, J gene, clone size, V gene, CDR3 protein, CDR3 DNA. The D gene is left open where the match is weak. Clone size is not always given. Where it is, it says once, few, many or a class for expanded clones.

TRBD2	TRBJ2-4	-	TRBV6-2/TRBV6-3	CASSYVDGGRRSIQYF	TGTGCCAGCAGTTATGTTGATGGCGGGAGGAGGAGCATTCAGTACTTC
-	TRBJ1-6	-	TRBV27	CASSLSPYSPLHF	TGTGCCAGCAGTTTGAGCCCATATTCACCCCTCCACTTT
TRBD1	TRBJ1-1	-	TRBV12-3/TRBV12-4	CASRPGGYTEAFF	TGTGCCAGCAGACCAGGGGGCTACACTGAAGCTTTCTTT
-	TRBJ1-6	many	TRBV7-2	CASSKGITGLGPF	TGTGCCAGCAGCAAGGGGATTACCGGATTGGGTCCCTTT
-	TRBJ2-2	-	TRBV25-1	CASSEVRGYTGELFF	TGTGCCAGCAGTGAAGTAAGAGGATACACCGGGGAGCTGTTTTTT
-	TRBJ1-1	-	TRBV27	CASSPGLMYTEAFF	TGTGCCAGCAGTCCCGGACTCATGTACACTGAAGCTTTCTTT
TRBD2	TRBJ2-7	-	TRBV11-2	CASSLRFGGTYEQYF	TGTGCCAGCAGCTTAAGGTTCGGGGGGACGTACGAGCAGTACTTC
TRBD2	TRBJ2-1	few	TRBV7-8	CASSPHAPGLAVGYEQFF	TGTGCCAGCAGCCCCCACGCCCCGGGACTAGCGGTGGGTTATGAGCAGTTCTTC
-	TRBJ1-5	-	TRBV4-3	CASSHRVNQPQHF	TGCGCCAGCAGCCACAGGGTTAATCAGCCCCAGCATTTT
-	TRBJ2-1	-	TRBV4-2	CASSLERSYNEQFF	TGTGCCAGCAGCCTCGAGCGGAGTTACAATGAGCAGTTCTTC
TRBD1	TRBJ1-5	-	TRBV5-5	CASSPWDSELYSNQPQHF	TGTGCCAGCAGCCCTTGGGACAGTGAACTTTATAGCAATCAGCCCCAGCATTTT
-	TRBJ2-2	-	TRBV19	CASSLQDGRELFF	TGTGCCAGTAGCCTCCAGGACGGTAGGGAGCTGTTTTTT
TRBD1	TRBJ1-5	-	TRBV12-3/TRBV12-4	CASSPATGASNQPQHF	TGTGCCAGCAGCCCTGCGACAGGGGCAAGCAATCAGCCCCAGCATTTT
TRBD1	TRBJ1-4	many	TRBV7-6	CASSLAPGTGGRNEKLFF	TGTGCCAGCAGCTTAGCCCCTGGGACAGGGGGCCGTAATGAAAAACTGTTTTTT
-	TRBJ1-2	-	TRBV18	CASSPRRGNEDYGYTF	TGTGCCAGCTCACCAAGACGAGGGAATGAGGACTATGGCTACACCTTC
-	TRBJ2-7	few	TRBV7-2	CASSVGFTYEQYF	TGTGCCAGCAGCGTGGGGTTCACCTACGAGCAGTACTTC
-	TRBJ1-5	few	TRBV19	CASTLDDRGNQPQHF	TGTGCCAGTACCTTAGATGACCGTGGCAATCAGCCCCAGCATTTT
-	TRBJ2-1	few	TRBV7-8	CASSLEGSEQFF	TGTGCCAGCAGCTTAGAGGGGAGTGAGCAGTTCTTC
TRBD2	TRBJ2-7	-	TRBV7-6	CASSTLAGGRDEQYF	TGTGCCAGCAGCACTCTAGCGGGAGGGAGGGACGAGCAGTACTTC
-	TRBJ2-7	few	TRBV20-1	CSARSYSSYEQYF	TGCAGTGCTAGGTCATACAGCTCCTACGAGCAGTACTTC
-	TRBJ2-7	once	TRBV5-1	CASSLAGFGYEQYF	TGCGCCAGCAGCTTGGCGGGGTTTGGATACGAGCAGTACTTC
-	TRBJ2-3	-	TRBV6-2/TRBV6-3	CASSTGTSTTDTQYF	TGTGCCAGCAGTACCGGGACGTCAACCACAGATACGCAGTATTTT
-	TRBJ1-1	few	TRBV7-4	CASSGRPEAFF	TGTGCCAGCAGCGGACGGCCTGAAGCTTTCTTT
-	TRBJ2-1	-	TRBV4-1	CASSQEGMGAGNEQFF	TGCGCCAGCAGCCAAGAGGGAATGGGGGCTGGAAATGAGCAGTTCTTC
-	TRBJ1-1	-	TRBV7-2	CASSPLKLAEAFF	TGTGCCAGCAGCCCCTTAAAGCTAGCTGAAGCTTTCTTT
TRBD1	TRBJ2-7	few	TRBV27	CASSKGQGNEQYF	TGTGCCAGCAGCAAGGGACAGGGGAACGAGCAGTACTTC
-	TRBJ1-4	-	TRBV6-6	CASSRGAEGEKLFF	TGTGCCAGCAGTCGGGGGGCGGAGGGTGAAAAACTGTTTTTT
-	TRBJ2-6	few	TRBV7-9	CASSSSDILSGANVLTF	TGTGCCAGCAGCTCCTCTGACATTCTCTCTGGGGCCAACGTCCTGACTTTC
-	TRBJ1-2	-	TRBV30	CAWGRGANYGYTF	TGTGCCTGGGGTCGAGGGGCTAACTATGGCTACACCTTC
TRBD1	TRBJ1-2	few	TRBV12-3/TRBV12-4	CASSQGAGYGYTF	TGTGCCAGCAGCCAGGGGGCTGGCTATGGCTACACCTTC
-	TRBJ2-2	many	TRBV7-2	CASSLNRGDGRTNTGELFF	TGTGCCAGCAGCTTAAACCGCGGGGATGGCAGAACGAACACCGGGGAGCTGTTTTTT
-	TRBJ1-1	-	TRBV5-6	CASSLGGGLSTEAFF	TGTGCCAGCAGCTTGGGTGGGGGCCTGAGCACTGAAGCTTTCTTT
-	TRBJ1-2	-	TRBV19	CASILGQSPTIYGYTF	TGTGCCAGTATCCTCGGACAGTCCCCCACAATTTATGGCTACACCTTC
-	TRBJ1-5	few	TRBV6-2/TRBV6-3	CASSYSGALSNQPQHF	TGTGCCAGCAGTTACTCTGGAGCGTTGAGCAATCAGCCCCAGCATTTT
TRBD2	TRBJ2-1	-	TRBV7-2	CASDLGSGGSAYNEQFF	TGTGCCAGCGACCTCGGTTCGGGCGGGAGCGCCTACAATGAGCAGTTCTTC
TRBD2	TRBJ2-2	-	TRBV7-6	CASSPWGGVGTGELFF	TGTGCCAGCAGCCCCTGGGGAGGGGTGGGTACCGGGGAGCTGTTTTTT
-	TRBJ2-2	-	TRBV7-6	CASSLAGGLGGELFF	TGTGCCAGCAGCTTAGCGGGGGGATTAGGCGGGGAGCTGTTTTTT
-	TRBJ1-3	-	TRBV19	CASSKDYSSGNTIYF	TGTGCCAGTAGTAAAGATTACAGCTCTGGAAACACCATATATTTT
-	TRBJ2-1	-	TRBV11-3	CATRDLSDEQFF	TGTGCTACCCGGGACCTCTCGGATGAGCAGTTCTTC
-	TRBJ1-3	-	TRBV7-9	CASLGRTSSGNTIYF	TGTGCCAGCCTGGGGCGGACTTCCTCTGGAAACACCATATATTTT
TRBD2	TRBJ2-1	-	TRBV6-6	CASSYGTSGDYNEQFF	TGTGCCAGCAGTTACGGTACTAGCGGGGATTACAATGAGCAGTTCTTC
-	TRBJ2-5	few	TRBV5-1	CASTRDTGETQYF	TGCGCCAGCACTCGGGACACAGGAGAGACCCAGTACTTC
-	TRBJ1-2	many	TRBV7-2	CASRLRGGAHGYTF	TGTGCCAGCAGACTCCGAGGGGGGGCACATGGCTACACCTTC
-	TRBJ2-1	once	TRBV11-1	CASSGGGYYNEQFF	TGTGCCAGTTCCGGAGGGGGGTACTACAATGAGCAGTTCTTC
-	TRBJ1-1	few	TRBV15	CATSRDRGANTEAFF	TGTGCCACCAGCAGAGATCGGGGGGCGAACACTGAAGCTTTCTTT